This T cell receptor beta chain was sequenced in a study of regulatory T cells in long-lasting Graves disease. Time point: newly diagnosed GD, antithyroid drugs for less than 3 months. From RNA extracted from PBMCs, the TCR library was made. Building of the TCR beta libraries involved iRepertoire HTBI primers and Arm-PCR of CDR3 regions. MiXCR, run by TCRdb on the multiplex PCR reads, gives a single entry per CDR3 protein. The repertoire holds around 500,000 distinct CDR3 sequences, roughly 14% seen once, with 10% in the top ten. The CDR3 is made up of 15 amino acids. The germline gives CDR1 KGHDR, CDR2 SFDVKD. Trimming cost V 4 bases and J 8 bases; bases outside gene matches: 5. A further study also used this sample, focusing on T cells in Graves' hyperthyroidism and ophthalmopathy.

Source: peripheral blood mononuclear cells (PBMCs), taken at new diagnosis, from a patient treated with antithyroid drugs. This receptor was obtained from a young man with Graves disease. The V and J genes are TRBV24-1 and TRBJ1-4; TRBD1 agrees at 11 bases. The CDR3 DNA reads TGTGCCACCAGTGAGTGGGACAGGGGGAGAGAAAAACTGTTTTTT. As protein: CATSEWDRGREKLFF.